This T cell receptor (beta chain) was observed in a study of cytomegalovirus exposure and HLA in healthy donors. Study findings and constraints: In a later analysis, HLA-associated beta chains showed higher expansion and lower generation probabilities than comparable chains. Reports showed the classifier diagnosing cytomegalovirus status with high specificity and sensitivity. Presence/absence analyses assumed roughly uniform sequencing depth across donors.

About this clone itself: The antigen is undetermined.

Despite likely unrecorded immune exposures, the donors were nominally healthy at the time of sampling. The ends were cut back, 4 bases at V and 0 bases at J, with 20 bases in the middle. Germline V CDR1 and CDR2: SGHDT, YYEEEE. The CDR3 consists of 18 residues. This PCR relied on a set of 60 Vbeta primers and 13 Jbeta primers. Sequenced by immunoSEQ multiplex PCR; TCRdb stores in-frame clones only, minus some. The sample holds about 170,000 clones; 65% to 90% are singletons and the top ten take about 2.2%. The origin of this receptor is a male donor in good health and CMV-seronegative. V and J are TRBV5-6 and TRBJ1-3; weak D call: TRBD1 (5 bases). The source material was PBMCs. The CDR3, as DNA: TGTGCCAGCAGCCTGAAGGGGCCAGGGTCGAGCTCTGGAAACACCATATATTTT. Translation gives CASSLKGPGSSSGNTIYF.